Following are 2 T cell receptor beta chains from one sample sequenced in a study of T cell changes during pregnancy in multiple sclerosis. Profiled with immunoSEQ multiplex PCR; TCRdb holds only in-frame clones, not every one. The repertoire holds 20,000 to 25,000 clones, with less than 90% as singletons. The sample consisted of CD8+ T cells from peripheral blood mononuclear cells, taken after pregnancy. These receptors originate from a female donor with multiple sclerosis, enrolled in a pregnancy study.

V gene TRBV12-5 combines with J gene TRBJ1-5; D is ambiguous. V lost 0 bases and J lost 2, with 17 bases in between. Germline CDR1 reads LGHNT; CDR2 reads FRNRAP. This CDR3 contains 18 residues. The CDR3: CASGLVPRGRFGNQPQHF. The CDR3 DNA reads TGTGCTAGTGGTTTGGTACCCCGCGGGAGGTTTGGCAATCAGCCCCAGCATTTT.

This clone was seen ten or more times. This chain uses TRBV6-4 with TRBJ2-6; 7 bases agree with TRBD1. The CDR3 contains 15 residues. Germline V lookup: CDR1 MRHNA, CDR2 SNTAGT. After removal of 4 bases from V and 3 bases from J, the junction contained 3 bases not matched to a gene. The CDR3 region is CASSATGDGANVLTF. Written as DNA, the CDR3 is TGTGCCAGCAGTGCAACAGGGGATGGGGCCAACGTCCTGACTTTC.